Listed below are T cell receptor beta chains from one sample, sequenced in a study of CD8 T cells in Susac syndrome. Using its own MiXCR run on the immunoSEQ multiplex PCR reads, TCRdb lists one record per CDR3 protein. The profile shows more than 100,000 distinct CDR3 sequences, roughly 96% of them singletons. The sequencing input was CD4+ T cells from PBMCs. The receptors shown here come from a human donor in good health. CDR3s include the opening cysteine and the closing phenylalanine or tryptophan.

v_call: TRBV7-9
j_call: TRBJ1-1
cdr3_length: 14
cdr3_aa: CASIPGTGSGRAFF

v_call: TRBV19
j_call: TRBJ1-2
cdr3_length: 14
cdr3_aa: CASGVTGANYGYTF

v_call: TRBV4-1
j_call: TRBJ1-1
cdr3_length: 16
cdr3_aa: CASSHPGGEVNTEAFF

v_call: TRBV27
j_call: TRBJ2-7
cdr3_length: 17
cdr3_aa: CASSTLLGGSARPEQYF

v_call: TRBV27
j_call: TRBJ1-2
cdr3_length: 16
cdr3_aa: CASSLDRGHSTYGYTF

v_call: TRBV3-1
j_call: TRBJ1-2
cdr3_length: 13
cdr3_aa: CASSPSEGYGYTF

v_call: TRBV28
j_call: TRBJ2-5
cdr3_length: 14
cdr3_aa: CASSFIGGEETQYF

v_call: TRBV5-1
j_call: TRBJ2-3
cdr3_length: 13
cdr3_aa: CASGQGFTDTQYF

v_call: TRBV18
j_call: TRBJ2-2
cdr3_length: 13
cdr3_aa: CASSPKNTGELFF

v_call: TRBV29-1
j_call: TRBJ1-2
cdr3_length: 15
cdr3_aa: CSVARQGTPTYGYTF

v_call: TRBV6-5
j_call: TRBJ2-5
cdr3_length: 10
cdr3_aa: CASSRGTQYF

v_call: TRBV2
j_call: TRBJ1-1
cdr3_length: 14
cdr3_aa: CASKRDSMNTEAFF

v_call: TRBV3-1
j_call: TRBJ2-7
cdr3_length: 13
cdr3_aa: CASSQDYIYEQYF

v_call: TRBV3-1
j_call: TRBJ2-1
cdr3_length: 12
cdr3_aa: CASSQGGNEQFF

v_call: TRBV19
j_call: TRBJ1-1
cdr3_length: 14
cdr3_aa: CASSRSGSNTEAFF

v_call: TRBV12-3/TRBV12-4
j_call: TRBJ2-2
cdr3_length: 15
cdr3_aa: CASSSVRSNTGELFF

v_call: TRBV7-9
j_call: TRBJ1-3
cdr3_length: 14
cdr3_aa: CASSGTGAGNTIYF

v_call: TRBV28
j_call: TRBJ2-4
cdr3_length: 18
cdr3_aa: CASGEPGTVRYSKNIQYF

v_call: TRBV3-1
j_call: TRBJ1-5
cdr3_length: 13
cdr3_aa: CASSQTTNQPQHF

v_call: TRBV11-1
j_call: TRBJ2-6
cdr3_length: 20
cdr3_aa: CASSPLAGGGFGSGANVLTF

v_call: TRBV3-1
j_call: TRBJ1-1
cdr3_length: 14
cdr3_aa: CASSHSRGNTEAFF

v_call: TRBV11-1
j_call: TRBJ2-7
cdr3_length: 14
cdr3_aa: CASREADYSYEQYF

v_call: TRBV19
j_call: TRBJ2-1
cdr3_length: 14
cdr3_aa: CASSMGGSFDEQFF

v_call: TRBV28
j_call: TRBJ2-3
cdr3_length: 14
cdr3_aa: CASSLLAGTDTQYF

v_call: TRBV30
j_call: TRBJ2-1
cdr3_length: 14
cdr3_aa: CAGTGLAGYNEQFF

v_call: TRBV29-1
j_call: TRBJ1-1
cdr3_length: 15
cdr3_aa: CSVPSPTGANTEAFF

v_call: TRBV2
j_call: TRBJ1-5
cdr3_length: 13
cdr3_aa: CATRTTGNQPQHF

v_call: TRBV15
j_call: TRBJ2-5
cdr3_length: 13
cdr3_aa: CATSRDLGETQYF

v_call: TRBV20-1
j_call: TRBJ2-3
cdr3_length: 12
cdr3_aa: CSAPTSTDTQYF

v_call: TRBV28
j_call: TRBJ2-7
cdr3_length: 11
cdr3_aa: CASTGAGEQYF

v_call: TRBV11-1
j_call: TRBJ2-2
cdr3_length: 15
cdr3_aa: CASSRQGARTGELFF

v_call: TRBV18
j_call: TRBJ1-2
cdr3_length: 14
cdr3_aa: CASSPGTGRYGYTF

v_call: TRBV12-3/TRBV12-4
j_call: TRBJ1-2
cdr3_length: 13
cdr3_aa: CASSRTARSGYTF

v_call: TRBV24-1
j_call: TRBJ2-7
cdr3_length: 16
cdr3_aa: CATSDAPPGGLYEQYF

v_call: TRBV18
j_call: TRBJ1-1
cdr3_length: 17
cdr3_aa: CASSPSRTGGGYTEAFF

v_call: TRBV6-2/TRBV6-3
j_call: TRBJ1-2
cdr3_length: 18
cdr3_aa: CASTSIGTAQNRHYGYTF

v_call: TRBV5-1
j_call: TRBJ2-4
cdr3_length: 13
cdr3_aa: CASSPRGGDIQYF

v_call: TRBV29-1
j_call: TRBJ2-7
cdr3_length: 12
cdr3_aa: CSATDRVHEQYF

v_call: TRBV29-1
j_call: TRBJ2-5
cdr3_length: 12
cdr3_aa: CSVRGGAETQYF

v_call: TRBV12-3/TRBV12-4
j_call: TRBJ2-1
cdr3_length: 11
cdr3_aa: CASSFLYEQFF

v_call: TRBV15
j_call: TRBJ2-5
cdr3_length: 14
cdr3_aa: CATSRGQGGETQYF

v_call: TRBV20-1
j_call: TRBJ1-5
cdr3_length: 14
cdr3_aa: CSALGDLRDQPQHF

v_call: TRBV18
j_call: TRBJ2-7
cdr3_length: 13
cdr3_aa: CASSDNWDRGQYF

v_call: TRBV7-2
j_call: TRBJ2-1
cdr3_length: 15
cdr3_aa: CASSFGVSSYNEQFF

v_call: TRBV12-3/TRBV12-4
j_call: TRBJ2-4
cdr3_length: 12
cdr3_aa: CASTRVADIQYF

v_call: TRBV27
j_call: TRBJ1-5
cdr3_length: 13
cdr3_aa: CASSKLRGEPQHF

v_call: TRBV6-1
j_call: TRBJ1-3
cdr3_length: 14
cdr3_aa: CATAPRVTGNTIYF

v_call: TRBV13
j_call: TRBJ2-1
cdr3_length: 16
cdr3_aa: CASSPQAGHHPNEQFF

v_call: TRBV7-2
j_call: TRBJ2-3
cdr3_length: 13
cdr3_aa: CASSQGREYTQYF

v_call: TRBV29-1
j_call: TRBJ1-4
cdr3_length: 14
cdr3_aa: CSVEDQGTGEKLFF

v_call: TRBV7-9
j_call: TRBJ1-5
cdr3_length: 14
cdr3_aa: CASSSNGGSQPQHF

v_call: TRBV28
j_call: TRBJ2-6
cdr3_length: 14
cdr3_aa: CASSPSRGANVLTF

v_call: TRBV7-2
j_call: TRBJ2-7
cdr3_length: 13
cdr3_aa: CASSSTGAYEQYF

v_call: TRBV20-1
j_call: TRBJ1-1
cdr3_length: 16
cdr3_aa: CSARDQTRGRGTEAFF

v_call: TRBV29-1
j_call: TRBJ2-3
cdr3_length: 11
cdr3_aa: CSLRNTDTQYF

v_call: TRBV18
j_call: TRBJ2-3
cdr3_length: 18
cdr3_aa: CASSPRQVFNAGTDTQYF

v_call: TRBV19
j_call: TRBJ1-1
cdr3_length: 12
cdr3_aa: CASSKGNTEAFF

v_call: TRBV18
j_call: TRBJ2-5
cdr3_length: 12
cdr3_aa: CASSRVGETQYF

v_call: TRBV7-2
j_call: TRBJ2-1
cdr3_length: 17
cdr3_aa: CASSLQASGSSYNEQFF